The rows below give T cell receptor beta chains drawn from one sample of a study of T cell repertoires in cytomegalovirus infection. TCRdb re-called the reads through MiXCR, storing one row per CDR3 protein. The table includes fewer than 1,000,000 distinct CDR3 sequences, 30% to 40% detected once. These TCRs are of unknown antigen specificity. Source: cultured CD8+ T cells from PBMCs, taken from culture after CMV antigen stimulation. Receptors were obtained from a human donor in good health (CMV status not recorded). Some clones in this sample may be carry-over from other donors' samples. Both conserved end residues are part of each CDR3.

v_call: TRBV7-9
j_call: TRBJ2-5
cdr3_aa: CASSFVAGGRETQYF

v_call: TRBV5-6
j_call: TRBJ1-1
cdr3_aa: CASNNPGQAQSGSTEAFF

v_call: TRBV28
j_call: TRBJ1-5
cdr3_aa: CATSTGPILFSNQPQHF

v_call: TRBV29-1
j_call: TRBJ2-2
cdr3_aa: CSVYRTGVHTGELFF

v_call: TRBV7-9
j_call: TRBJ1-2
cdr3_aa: CASSLGVGSNYGYTF

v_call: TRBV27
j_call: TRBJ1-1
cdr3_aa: CASSPTGRLAEAFF

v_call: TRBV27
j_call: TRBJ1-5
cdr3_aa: CASSMGGSRNQPQHF

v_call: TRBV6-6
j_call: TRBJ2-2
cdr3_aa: CASSYSRDRGAGELFF

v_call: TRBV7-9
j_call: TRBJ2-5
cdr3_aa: CASSPRGPTGLETQYF

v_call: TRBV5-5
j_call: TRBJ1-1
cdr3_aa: CASSLVGRPNTEAFF

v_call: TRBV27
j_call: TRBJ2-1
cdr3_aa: CASSISGGGNEQFF

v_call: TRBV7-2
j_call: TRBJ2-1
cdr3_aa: CASSTLEEEQFF

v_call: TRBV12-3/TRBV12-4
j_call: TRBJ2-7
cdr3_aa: CASSPRGGVEQYF

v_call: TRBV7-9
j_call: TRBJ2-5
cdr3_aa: CASMPPSGVGKTQYF

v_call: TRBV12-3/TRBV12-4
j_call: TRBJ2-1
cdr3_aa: CASSLGQGRGEQFF

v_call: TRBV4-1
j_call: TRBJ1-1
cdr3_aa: CTSSQDIPPAMNTEAFF

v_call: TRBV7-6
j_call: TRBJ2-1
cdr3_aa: CASSPPRNEQFF

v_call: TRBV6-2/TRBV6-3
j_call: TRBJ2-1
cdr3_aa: CASTRGGRAFYEQFF

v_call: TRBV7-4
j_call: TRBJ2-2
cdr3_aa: CASRYSGLPTAGELFF

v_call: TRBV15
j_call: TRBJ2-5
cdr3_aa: CATSLGLDQETQYF

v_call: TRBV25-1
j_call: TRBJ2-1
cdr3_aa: CASRLGTQFNEQFF

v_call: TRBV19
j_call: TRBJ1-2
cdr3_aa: CASSWTGYKIYGYTF